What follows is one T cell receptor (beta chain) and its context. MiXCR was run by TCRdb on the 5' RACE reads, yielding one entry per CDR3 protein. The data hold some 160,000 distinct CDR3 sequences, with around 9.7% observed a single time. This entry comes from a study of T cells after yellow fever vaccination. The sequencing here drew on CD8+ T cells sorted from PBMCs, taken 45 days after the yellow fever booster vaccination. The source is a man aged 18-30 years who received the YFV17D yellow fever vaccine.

CDR3 bases: TGTGCCAGCTCACCCCGGACTAGCGGGGGCCGGAACACCGGGGAGCTGTTTTTT. Its translation is CASSPRTSGGRNTGELFF. The chain joins TRBV18 to TRBJ2-2; 13 positions agree with TRBD2. This CDR3 is 18 amino acids long. With V trimmed by 3 bases and J by 1 base, 5 bases remained unmatched. The germline gives CDR1 KGHSH, CDR2 LQKENI.